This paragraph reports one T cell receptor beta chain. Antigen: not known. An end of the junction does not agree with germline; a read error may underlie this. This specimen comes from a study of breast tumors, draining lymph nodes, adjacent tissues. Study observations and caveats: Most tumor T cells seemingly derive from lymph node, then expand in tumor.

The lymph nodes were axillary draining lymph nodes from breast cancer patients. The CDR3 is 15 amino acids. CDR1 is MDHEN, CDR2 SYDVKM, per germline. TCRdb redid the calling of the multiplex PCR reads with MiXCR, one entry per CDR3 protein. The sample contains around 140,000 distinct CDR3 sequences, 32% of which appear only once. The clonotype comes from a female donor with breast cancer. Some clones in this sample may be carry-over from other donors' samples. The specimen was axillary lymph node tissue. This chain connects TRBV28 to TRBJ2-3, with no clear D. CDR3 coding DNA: TGTGCCAGCGAGGATTACGGCCAGAGCATAGATACGCAGTATTTT. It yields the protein CASEDYGQSIDTQYF.